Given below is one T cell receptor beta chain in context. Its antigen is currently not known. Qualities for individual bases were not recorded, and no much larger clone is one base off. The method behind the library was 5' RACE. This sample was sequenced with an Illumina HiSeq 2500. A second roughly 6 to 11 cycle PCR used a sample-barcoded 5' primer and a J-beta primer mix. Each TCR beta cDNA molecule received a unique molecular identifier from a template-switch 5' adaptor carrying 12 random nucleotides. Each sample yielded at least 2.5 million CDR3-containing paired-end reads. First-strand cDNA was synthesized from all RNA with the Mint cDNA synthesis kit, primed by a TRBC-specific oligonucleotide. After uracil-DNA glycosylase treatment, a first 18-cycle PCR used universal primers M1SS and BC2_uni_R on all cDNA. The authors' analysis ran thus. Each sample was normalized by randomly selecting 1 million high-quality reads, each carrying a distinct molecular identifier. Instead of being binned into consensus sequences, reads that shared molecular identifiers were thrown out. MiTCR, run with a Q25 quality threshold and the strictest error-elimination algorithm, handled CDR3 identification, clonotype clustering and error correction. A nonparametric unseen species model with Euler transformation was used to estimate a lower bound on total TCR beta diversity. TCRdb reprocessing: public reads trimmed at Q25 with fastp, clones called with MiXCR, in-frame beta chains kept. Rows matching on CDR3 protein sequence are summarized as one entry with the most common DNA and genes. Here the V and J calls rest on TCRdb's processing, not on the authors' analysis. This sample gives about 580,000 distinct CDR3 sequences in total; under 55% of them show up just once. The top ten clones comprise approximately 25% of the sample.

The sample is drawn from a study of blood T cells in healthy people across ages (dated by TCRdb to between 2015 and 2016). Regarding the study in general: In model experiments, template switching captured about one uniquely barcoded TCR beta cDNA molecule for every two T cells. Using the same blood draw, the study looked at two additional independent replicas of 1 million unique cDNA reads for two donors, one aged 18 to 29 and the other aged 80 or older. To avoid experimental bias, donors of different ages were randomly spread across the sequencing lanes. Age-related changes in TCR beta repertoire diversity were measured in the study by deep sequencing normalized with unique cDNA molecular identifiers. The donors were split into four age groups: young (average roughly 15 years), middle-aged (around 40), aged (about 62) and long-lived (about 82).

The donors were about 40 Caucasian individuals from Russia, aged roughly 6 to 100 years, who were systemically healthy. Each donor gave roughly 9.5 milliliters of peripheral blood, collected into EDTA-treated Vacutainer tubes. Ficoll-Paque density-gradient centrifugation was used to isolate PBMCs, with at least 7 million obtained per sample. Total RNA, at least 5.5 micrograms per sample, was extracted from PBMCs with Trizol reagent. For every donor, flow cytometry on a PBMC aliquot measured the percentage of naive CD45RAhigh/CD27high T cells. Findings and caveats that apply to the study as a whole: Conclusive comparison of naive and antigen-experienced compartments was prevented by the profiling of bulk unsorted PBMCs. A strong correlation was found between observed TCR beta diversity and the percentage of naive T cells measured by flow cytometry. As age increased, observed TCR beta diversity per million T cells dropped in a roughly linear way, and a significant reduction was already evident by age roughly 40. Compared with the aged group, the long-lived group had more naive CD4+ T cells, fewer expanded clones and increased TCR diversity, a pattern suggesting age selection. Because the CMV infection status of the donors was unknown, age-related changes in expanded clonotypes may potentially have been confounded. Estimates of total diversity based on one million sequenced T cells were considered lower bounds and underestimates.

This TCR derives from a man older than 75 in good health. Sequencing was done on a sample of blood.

The CDR3 sequence is CASSLMGAGNTEAFF. The DNA sequence reads TGTGCCAGCAGCTTGATGGGGGCCGGGAACACTGAAGCTTTCTTT. The V gene is TRBV7-3 and the J gene is TRBJ1-1; TRBD1 is a possible D gene, resting on 6 matching bases. CDR1 is given as SGHTA and CDR2 as FQGTGA, both from the germline V gene. The junction carries 12 bases between V and J, which are trimmed by 3 bases and 1 base respectively. The CDR3 starts with the cysteine, ends with the phenylalanine, and has 15 residues. Of all the DNA, just the CDR3 is kept, 45 bases in frame from base 1.